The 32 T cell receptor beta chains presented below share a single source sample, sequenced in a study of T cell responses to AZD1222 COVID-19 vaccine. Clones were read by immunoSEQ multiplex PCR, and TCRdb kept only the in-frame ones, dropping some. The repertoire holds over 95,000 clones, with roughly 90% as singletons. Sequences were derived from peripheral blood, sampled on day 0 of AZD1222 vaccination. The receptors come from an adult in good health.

This CDR3 is CASSWGASDTEAFF. CDR3 bases: TGTGCCAGCAGTTGGGGGGCTAGTGACACTGAAGCTTTCTTT. This chain uses TRBV27 with TRBJ1-1; D possibly corresponds to TRBD1 (6 bases). Trimming shortened V by 4 bases and J by 3 bases, and 12 bases separated the two germline ends. Germline CDR1 MNHEY, CDR2 SMNVEV (reference sequence). This CDR3 region has 14 residues.

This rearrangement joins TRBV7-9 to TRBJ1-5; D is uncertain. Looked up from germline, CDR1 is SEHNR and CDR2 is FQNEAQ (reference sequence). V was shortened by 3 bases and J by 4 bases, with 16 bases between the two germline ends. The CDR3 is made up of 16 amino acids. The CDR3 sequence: CASSFFSFLGNQPQHF. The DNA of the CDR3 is TGTGCCAGCAGCTTTTTCAGTTTTCTAGGGAATCAGCCCCAGCATTTT.

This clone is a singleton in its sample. The CDR3 spells CASRLDSNEQFF. For the CDR3, the DNA is TGTGCCAGCAGACTGGACAGCAATGAGCAGTTCTTC. The rearrangement links TRBV7-9 to TRBJ2-1; D perhaps matches TRBD1 (6 bases). The germline gives CDR1 SEHNR, CDR2 FQNEAQ (reference sequence). Deletions cut 6 bases from V and 6 bases from J, with 9 bases between. The CDR3 contains 12 residues.

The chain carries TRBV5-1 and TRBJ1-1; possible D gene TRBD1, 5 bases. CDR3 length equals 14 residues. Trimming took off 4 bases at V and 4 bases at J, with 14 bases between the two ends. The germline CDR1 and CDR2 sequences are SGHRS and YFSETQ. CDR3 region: CASSPGTQSTEAFF. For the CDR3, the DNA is TGCGCCAGCAGCCCCGGGACCCAATCCACTGAAGCTTTCTTT.

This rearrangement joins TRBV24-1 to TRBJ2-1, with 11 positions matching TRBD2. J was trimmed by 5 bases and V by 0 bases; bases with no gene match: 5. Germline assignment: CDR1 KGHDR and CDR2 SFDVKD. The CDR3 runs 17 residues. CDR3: CATSDLQGSGRDNEQFF. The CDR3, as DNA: TGTGCCACCAGTGATTTGCAAGGTAGCGGGAGGGACAATGAGCAGTTCTTC.

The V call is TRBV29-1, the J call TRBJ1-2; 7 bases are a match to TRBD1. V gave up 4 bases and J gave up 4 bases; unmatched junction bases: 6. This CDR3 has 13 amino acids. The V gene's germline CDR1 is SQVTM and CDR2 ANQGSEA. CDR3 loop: CSVGQGPIYGYTF. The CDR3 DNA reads TGCAGCGTTGGACAGGGCCCCATCTATGGCTACACCTTC.

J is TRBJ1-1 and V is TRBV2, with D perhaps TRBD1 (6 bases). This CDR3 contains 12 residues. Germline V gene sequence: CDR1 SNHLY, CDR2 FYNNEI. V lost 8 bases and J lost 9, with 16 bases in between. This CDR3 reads CASSNPRGKAFF. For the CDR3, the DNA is TGTGCCAGCTCAAATCCAAGGGGGAAAGCTTTCTTT.

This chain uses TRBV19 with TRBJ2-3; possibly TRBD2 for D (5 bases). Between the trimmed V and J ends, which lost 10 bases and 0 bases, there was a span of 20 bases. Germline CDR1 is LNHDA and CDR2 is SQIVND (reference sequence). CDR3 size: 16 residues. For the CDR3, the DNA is TGTGCCACCAGTAGAGGGAGCGTCCCTAGCACAGATACGCAGTATTTT. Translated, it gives CATSRGSVPSTDTQYF.

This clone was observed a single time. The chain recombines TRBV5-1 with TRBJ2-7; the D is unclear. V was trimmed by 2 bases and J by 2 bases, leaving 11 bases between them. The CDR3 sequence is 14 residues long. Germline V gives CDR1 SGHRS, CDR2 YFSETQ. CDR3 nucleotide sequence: TGCGCCAGCAGCTTAACGCATGGTCCCTACGAGCAGTACTTC. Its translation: CASSLTHGPYEQYF. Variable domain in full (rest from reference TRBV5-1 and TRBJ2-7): KAGVTQTPRYLIKTRGQQVTLSCSPISGHRSVSWYQQTPGQGLQFLFEYFSETQRNKGNFPGRFSGRQFSNSRSEMNVSTLELGDSALYLCASSLTHGPYEQYFGPGTRLTVT.

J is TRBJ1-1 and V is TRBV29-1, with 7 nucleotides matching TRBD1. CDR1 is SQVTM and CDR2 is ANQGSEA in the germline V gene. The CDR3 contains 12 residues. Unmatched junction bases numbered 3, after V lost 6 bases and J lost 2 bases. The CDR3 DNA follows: TGCAGCGTACAGGGGTTTAACACTGAAGCTTTCTTT. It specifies CSVQGFNTEAFF.

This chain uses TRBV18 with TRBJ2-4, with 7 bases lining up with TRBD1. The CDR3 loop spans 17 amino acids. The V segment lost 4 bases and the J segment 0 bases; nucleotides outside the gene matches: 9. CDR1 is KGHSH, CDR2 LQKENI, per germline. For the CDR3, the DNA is TGTGCCAGCTCACGACCCGGACAGGCTTTAGCCAAAAACATTCAGTACTTC. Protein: CASSRPGQALAKNIQYF.

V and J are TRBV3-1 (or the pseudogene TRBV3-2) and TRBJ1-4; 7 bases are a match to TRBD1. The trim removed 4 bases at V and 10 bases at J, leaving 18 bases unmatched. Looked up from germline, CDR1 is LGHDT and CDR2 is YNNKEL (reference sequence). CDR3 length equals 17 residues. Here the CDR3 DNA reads TGTGCCAGCAGCCGCTCACCGGGACAGCGAAATTCAGGAAAACTGTTTTTT. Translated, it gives CASSRSPGQRNSGKLFF.

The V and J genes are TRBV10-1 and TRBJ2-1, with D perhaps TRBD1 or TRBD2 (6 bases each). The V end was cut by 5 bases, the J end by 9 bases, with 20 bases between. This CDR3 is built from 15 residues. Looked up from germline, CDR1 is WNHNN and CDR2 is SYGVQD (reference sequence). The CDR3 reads CASSPWGLASGEQFF. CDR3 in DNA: TGCGCCAGCAGTCCCTGGGGGCTAGCGTCTGGTGAGCAGTTCTTC.

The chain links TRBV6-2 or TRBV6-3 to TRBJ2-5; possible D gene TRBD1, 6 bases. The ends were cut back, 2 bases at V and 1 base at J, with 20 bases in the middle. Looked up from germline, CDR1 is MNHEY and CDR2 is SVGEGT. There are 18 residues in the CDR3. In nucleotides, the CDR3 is TGTGCCAGCAGTTACACAACAGGGAGTGGGAGAGGCCAAGAGACCCAGTACTTC. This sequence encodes CASSYTTGSGRGQETQYF.

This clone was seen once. The CDR3 coding sequence is TGCGCCAGCAGCTTGGGACAGGGGGCGCAAGAGACCCAGTACTTC. Translating gives CASSLGQGAQETQYF. This sequence joins TRBV5-1 and TRBJ2-5, with TRBD1 matching over 10 bases. The CDR3 has 15 residues. Germline V gene lookup returns CDR1 SGHRS and CDR2 YFSETQ. Trimming removed 0 bases from V and 2 bases from J; junction bases left unmatched: 1.

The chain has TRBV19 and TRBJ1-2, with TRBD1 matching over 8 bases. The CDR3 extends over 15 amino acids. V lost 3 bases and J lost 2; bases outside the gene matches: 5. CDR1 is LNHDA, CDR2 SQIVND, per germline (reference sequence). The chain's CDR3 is CASSIYRGSNYGYTF. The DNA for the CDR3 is TGTGCCAGTAGTATTTACAGGGGGTCCAACTATGGCTACACCTTC.

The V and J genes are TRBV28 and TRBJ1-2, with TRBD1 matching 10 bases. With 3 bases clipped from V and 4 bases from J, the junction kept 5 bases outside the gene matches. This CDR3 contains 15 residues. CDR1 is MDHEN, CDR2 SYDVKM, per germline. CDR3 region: CASSLGRTGGYGYTF. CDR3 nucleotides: TGTGCCAGCAGTTTGGGCCGGACAGGGGGCTATGGCTACACCTTC.

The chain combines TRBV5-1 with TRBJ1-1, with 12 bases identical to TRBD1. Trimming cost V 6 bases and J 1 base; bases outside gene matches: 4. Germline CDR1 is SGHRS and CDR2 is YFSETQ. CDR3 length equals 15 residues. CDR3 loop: CASTTGQGANTEAFF. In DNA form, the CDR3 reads TGCGCCAGCACCACGGGACAGGGGGCGAACACTGAAGCTTTCTTT.

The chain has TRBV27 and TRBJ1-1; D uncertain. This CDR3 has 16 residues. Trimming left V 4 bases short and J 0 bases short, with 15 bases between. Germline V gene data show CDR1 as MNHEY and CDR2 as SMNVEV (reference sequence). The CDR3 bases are TGTGCCAGCAGTTGCCCTCCTCCCGGACTGAACACTGAAGCTTTCTTT. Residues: CASSCPPPGLNTEAFF.

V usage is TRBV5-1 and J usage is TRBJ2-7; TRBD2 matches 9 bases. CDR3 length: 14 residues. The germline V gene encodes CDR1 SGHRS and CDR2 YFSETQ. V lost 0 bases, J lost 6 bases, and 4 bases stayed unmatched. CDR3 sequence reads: CASSLAREGPEQYF. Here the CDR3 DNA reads TGCGCCAGCAGCTTGGCGCGGGAGGGACCCGAGCAGTACTTC.

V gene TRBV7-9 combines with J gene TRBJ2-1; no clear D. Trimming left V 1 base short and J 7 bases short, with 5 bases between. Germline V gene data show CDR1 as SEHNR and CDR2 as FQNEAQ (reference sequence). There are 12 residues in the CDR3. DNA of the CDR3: TGTGCCAGCAGCTTAGTTAATAATGAGCAGTTCTTC. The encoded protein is CASSLVNNEQFF.

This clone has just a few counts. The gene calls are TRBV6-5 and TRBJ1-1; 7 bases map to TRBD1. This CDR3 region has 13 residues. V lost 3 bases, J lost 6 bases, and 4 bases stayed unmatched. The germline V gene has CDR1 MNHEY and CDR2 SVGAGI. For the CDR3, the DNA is TGTGCCAGCAGTTATTACAGGGGCGCTGAAGCTTTCTTT. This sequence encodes CASSYYRGAEAFF.

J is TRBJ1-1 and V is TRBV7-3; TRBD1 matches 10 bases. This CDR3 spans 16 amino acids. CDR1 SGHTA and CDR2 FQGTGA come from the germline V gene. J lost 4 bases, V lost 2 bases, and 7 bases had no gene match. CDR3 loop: CASSLGDRGLLTEAFF. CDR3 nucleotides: TGTGCCAGCAGCTTAGGGGACAGGGGTTTACTCACTGAAGCTTTCTTT.

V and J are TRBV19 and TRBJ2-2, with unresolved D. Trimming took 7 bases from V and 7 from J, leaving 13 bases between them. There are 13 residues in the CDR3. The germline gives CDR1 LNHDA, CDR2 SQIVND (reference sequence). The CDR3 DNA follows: TGTGCCAGTATTCGCCCGCCTGGCGGGGAGCTGTTTTTT. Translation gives CASIRPPGGELFF.

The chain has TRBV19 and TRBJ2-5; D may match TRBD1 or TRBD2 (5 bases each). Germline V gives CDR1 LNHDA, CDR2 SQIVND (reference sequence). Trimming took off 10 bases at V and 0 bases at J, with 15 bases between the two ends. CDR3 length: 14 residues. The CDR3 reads CATSRGGYQETQYF. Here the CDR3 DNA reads TGTGCCACCTCCCGGGGCGGTTACCAAGAGACCCAGTACTTC.

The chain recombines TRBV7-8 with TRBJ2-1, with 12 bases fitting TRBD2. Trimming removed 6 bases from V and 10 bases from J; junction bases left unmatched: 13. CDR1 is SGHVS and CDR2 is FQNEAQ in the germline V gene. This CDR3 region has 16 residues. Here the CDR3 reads CASSLRWSSGREEQFF. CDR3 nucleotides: TGTGCCAGCAGTCTTAGGTGGTCTAGCGGGAGGGAAGAGCAGTTCTTC.

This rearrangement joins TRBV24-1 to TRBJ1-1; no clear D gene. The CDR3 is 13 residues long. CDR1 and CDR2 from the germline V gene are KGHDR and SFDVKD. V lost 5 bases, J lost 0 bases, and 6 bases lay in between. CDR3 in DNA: TGTGCCACCAGTGTAGGGATGAACACTGAAGCTTTCTTT. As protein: CATSVGMNTEAFF.

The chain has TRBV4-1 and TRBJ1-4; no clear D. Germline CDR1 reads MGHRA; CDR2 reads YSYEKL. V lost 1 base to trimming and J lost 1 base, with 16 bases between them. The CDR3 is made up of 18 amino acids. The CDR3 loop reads CASSQVGRGEETNEKLFF. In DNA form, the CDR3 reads TGCGCCAGCAGCCAAGTGGGCCGCGGAGAGGAAACTAATGAAAAACTGTTTTTT.

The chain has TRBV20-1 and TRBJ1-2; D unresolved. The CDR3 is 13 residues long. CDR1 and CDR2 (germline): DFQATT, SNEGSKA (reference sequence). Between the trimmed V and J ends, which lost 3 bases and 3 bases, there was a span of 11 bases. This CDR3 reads CSASNTEDYGYTF. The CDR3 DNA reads TGCAGTGCTAGTAATACGGAAGACTATGGCTACACCTTC.

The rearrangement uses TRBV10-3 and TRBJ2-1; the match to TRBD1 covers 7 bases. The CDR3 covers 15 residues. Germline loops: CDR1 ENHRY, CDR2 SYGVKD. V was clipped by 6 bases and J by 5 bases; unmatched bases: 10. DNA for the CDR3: TGTGCCATCAGCCCCGACAGGGAAGTAGACAATGAGCAGTTCTTC. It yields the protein CAISPDREVDNEQFF.

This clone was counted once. For the CDR3, the DNA is TGTGCCTGGAGTGTAACCAGGTTGGCTAGCGGGAGTACACCTGCCTACGAGCAGTACTTC. The encoded protein is CAWSVTRLASGSTPAYEQYF. The genes are TRBV30 and TRBJ2-7; 10 bases line up with TRBD2. Germline loops: CDR1 GTSNPN, CDR2 SVGIG (reference sequence). The junction had 19 bases not matched to a gene; V was cut back by 0 bases and J by 2 bases. The CDR3 extends over 20 amino acids.

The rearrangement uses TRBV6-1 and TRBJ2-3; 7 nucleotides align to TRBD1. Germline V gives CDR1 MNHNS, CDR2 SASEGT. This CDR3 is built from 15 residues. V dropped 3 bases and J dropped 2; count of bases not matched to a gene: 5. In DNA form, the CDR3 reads TGTGCCAGCAGTGACCCCGGGACAGCCACAGATACGCAGTATTTT. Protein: CASSDPGTATDTQYF.